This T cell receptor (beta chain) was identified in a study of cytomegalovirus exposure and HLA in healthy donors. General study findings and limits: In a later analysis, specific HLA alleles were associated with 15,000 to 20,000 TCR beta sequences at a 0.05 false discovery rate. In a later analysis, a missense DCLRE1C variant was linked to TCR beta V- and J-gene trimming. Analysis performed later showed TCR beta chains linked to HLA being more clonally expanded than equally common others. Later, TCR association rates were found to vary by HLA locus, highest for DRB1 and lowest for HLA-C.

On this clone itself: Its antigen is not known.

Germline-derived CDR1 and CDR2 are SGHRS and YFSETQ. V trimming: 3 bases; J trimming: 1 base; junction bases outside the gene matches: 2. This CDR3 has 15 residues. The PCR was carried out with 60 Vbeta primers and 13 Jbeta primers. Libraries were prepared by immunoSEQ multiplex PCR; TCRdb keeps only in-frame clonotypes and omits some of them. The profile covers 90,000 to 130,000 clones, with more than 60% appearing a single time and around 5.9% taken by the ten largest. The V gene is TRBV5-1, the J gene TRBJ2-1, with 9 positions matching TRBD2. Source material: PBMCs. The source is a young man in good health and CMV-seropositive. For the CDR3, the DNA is TGCGCCAGCAGCTCCCTAGCGGGGTCCTACAATGAGCAGTTCTTC. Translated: CASSSLAGSYNEQFF.